The entry below describes one T cell receptor beta chain. Its cognate antigen is unknown. This CDR3 has 12 residues. The V end lost 2 bases, the J end lost 11 bases, and 7 bases lay between the germline ends. The source of the sample is a study of cytomegalovirus exposure and HLA in healthy donors. Findings and limits, study-wide: Prior analysis indicated that the majority of TCR beta V segments exhibited productivity approximately 90% or approximately 30% of the time.

Use of 60 Vbeta and 13 Jbeta primers characterized the PCR. Only in-frame clones appear in the TCRdb table, and some are missing; sequencing was by immunoSEQ multiplex PCR. The sample lists 97,000 or so clones, 55% to 75% occurring once. Material: PBMCs. This clonotype originated in a man aged 45-65 years in good health and CMV-seronegative. V usage is TRBV23-1 and J usage is TRBJ1-6; D is unresolved. TRBV23-1 is recorded as an ORF, its role being uncertain. The CDR3 spells CASSQGGTPLHF. DNA for the CDR3: TGCGCCAGCAGTCAAGGCGGGACACCCCTCCACTTT.